Included here is one TCR beta chain sequence, with context. Its antigen is not identified. V shed 3 bases and J shed 1 base, with 12 bases lying between them. The germline V gene has CDR1 LGHDT and CDR2 YNNKEL (reference sequence). This CDR3 spans 15 amino acids. It was template switching that added a universal primer site, and there were unique molecular identifiers on the cDNA. TCRdb re-derived calls from the 5' RACE reads in MiXCR, one entry per CDR3 protein. The table includes roughly 720,000 distinct CDR3 sequences, around a sixth detected once. The data originate from a study of identical twins. Points from the study as a whole: Zero-insertion analyses might be partly confounded by invariant T cells like MAIT and iNKT. Abundant beta clonotypes from cord blood bore fewer insertions; memory repertoires lacked this pattern.

This sample was also put to use in a study of T cells expressing NK-cell markers.

The TCR was taken from a young woman in good health. Sequencing was performed on PBMCs. The V and J genes are TRBV3-1 and TRBJ1-1; D not resolved. The CDR3 DNA is TGTGCCAGCAGCCATCCCAGACTGAGGAACACTGAAGCTTTCTTT. This translates into CASSHPRLRNTEAFF. The variable domain in full, with the rest retrieved from reference TRBV3-1 and TRBJ1-1, is DTAVSQTPKYLVTQMGNDKSIKCEQNLGHDTMYWYKQDSKKFLKIMFSYNNKELIINETVPNRFSPKSPDKAHLNLHINSLELGDSAVYFCASSHPRLRNTEAFFGQGTRLTVV.